The 9 T cell receptor beta chains reported below all come from one sample, sequenced in a study of blood T cell repertoires in COVID-19. The repertoire was sequenced with immunoSEQ multiplex PCR; TCRdb's copy has only in-frame clones and lacks some. The sample records 200,000 to 250,000 clones, just over 85% being singletons. The sample taken for sequencing was peripheral blood. The source is a man younger than 35 with active or convalescent COVID-19.

The chain recombines TRBV6-2 or TRBV6-3 with TRBJ1-3, with D perhaps matching TRBD1 (5 bases). The V gene's germline CDR1 is MNHEY and CDR2 SVGEGT. The CDR3 extends over 17 amino acids. V dropped 6 bases and J dropped 0 bases, with 18 bases sitting between them. CDR3 loop: CASSTTAGLSSGNTIYF. Here the CDR3 DNA reads TGTGCCAGCAGCACTACGGCAGGGCTGAGCTCTGGAAACACCATATATTTT.

The V call is TRBV28, the J call TRBJ1-5; D gene uncertain. The germline V and J ends were trimmed by 10 bases and 4 bases, with 17 bases remaining between them. The CDR3 sequence is 14 residues long. CDR1 MDHEN and CDR2 SYDVKM come from the germline V gene. The CDR3 DNA is TGTGCCACTCGGGAATGGCAGGAGAATCAGCCCCAGCATTTT. It is translated as CATREWQENQPQHF.

The genes are TRBV4-3 and TRBJ2-7, with D perhaps TRBD1 (6 bases). This CDR3 region has 14 residues. CDR1 and CDR2 from the germline V gene are LGHNA and YSLEER. Trimming stripped 0 bases from V and 5 bases from J, with 11 bases between. CDR3 nucleotides: TGCGCCAGCAGCCAAGATCAGGGGAGAAACGAGCAGTACTTC. It yields the protein CASSQDQGRNEQYF.

This chain links TRBV7-9 with TRBJ1-1, with a possible D match to TRBD1 (5 bases). Germline V gene data show CDR1 as SEHNR and CDR2 as FQNEAQ (reference sequence). Trimming cost V 5 bases and J 11 bases, with 21 bases left between them. This CDR3 comprises 14 residues. The CDR3 coding sequence is TGTGCCAGCAGCCCCGGGCCCCAAGGGGCCTACGCTTTCTTT. Translation gives CASSPGPQGAYAFF.

The CDR3 region is CASSIGGGTGHEQYF. The CDR3, as DNA: TGTGCCAGTAGTATAGGGGGAGGGACAGGGCACGAGCAGTACTTC. The V call is TRBV19, the J call TRBJ2-7; 9 bases fit TRBD1. Germline V gene data show CDR1 as LNHDA and CDR2 as SQIVND (reference sequence). The V and J ends lost 1 base and 5 bases, in that order; junction bases with no gene match: 6. The CDR3 totals 15 residues.

The chain couples TRBV11-2 to TRBJ2-1; 8 nucleotides align to TRBD1. The CDR3 extends over 14 amino acids. Per the germline V gene, CDR1 is SGHAT and CDR2 is FQNNGV. V lost 3 bases to trimming and J lost 7 bases; unmatched junction nucleotides: 5. In DNA form, the CDR3 reads TGTGCCAGCAGCTTTCCAGGGGGCGGAAATGAGCAGTTCTTC. Its protein product is CASSFPGGGNEQFF.

V gene TRBV28 combines with J gene TRBJ2-7, with TRBD2 identical over 11 bases. The CDR3 loop spans 15 amino acids. Germline CDR1 MDHEN, CDR2 SYDVKM. V lost 6 bases, J lost 0 bases, and 4 bases stayed unmatched. CDR3 sequence reads: CASSGGLAASYEQYF. DNA for the CDR3: TGTGCCAGCAGCGGGGGACTAGCGGCCTCCTACGAGCAGTACTTC.

The gene calls are TRBV7-8 and TRBJ1-4; 7 bases line up with TRBD1. The length of the CDR3 is 17 residues. Trimming removed 2 bases from V and 4 bases from J; junction bases left unmatched: 10. CDR1 is SGHVS, CDR2 FQNEAQ, per germline. CDR3 coding DNA: TGTGCCAGCAGCTTATACCCCCCGGGACAGCTTAATGAAAAACTGTTTTTT. This sequence encodes CASSLYPPGQLNEKLFF.

The V call is TRBV5-4, the J call TRBJ1-3, with no clear D. Trimming pared 1 base from V and 2 bases from J, leaving 7 bases between. The CDR3 is 14 residues long. Germline V gives CDR1 SGHNT, CDR2 YYREEE (reference sequence). The CDR3 loop reads CASSLPGTGNTIYF. CDR3 sequence (DNA): TGTGCCAGCAGCTTGCCGGGTACTGGAAACACCATATATTTT. Supplemented by reference TRBV5-4 and TRBJ1-3, the full variable domain reads ETGVTQSPTHLIKTRGQQVTLRCSSQSGHNTVSWYQQALGQGPQFIFQYYREEENGRGNFPPRFSGLQFPNYSSELNVNALELDDSALYLCASSLPGTGNTIYFGEGSWLTVV.